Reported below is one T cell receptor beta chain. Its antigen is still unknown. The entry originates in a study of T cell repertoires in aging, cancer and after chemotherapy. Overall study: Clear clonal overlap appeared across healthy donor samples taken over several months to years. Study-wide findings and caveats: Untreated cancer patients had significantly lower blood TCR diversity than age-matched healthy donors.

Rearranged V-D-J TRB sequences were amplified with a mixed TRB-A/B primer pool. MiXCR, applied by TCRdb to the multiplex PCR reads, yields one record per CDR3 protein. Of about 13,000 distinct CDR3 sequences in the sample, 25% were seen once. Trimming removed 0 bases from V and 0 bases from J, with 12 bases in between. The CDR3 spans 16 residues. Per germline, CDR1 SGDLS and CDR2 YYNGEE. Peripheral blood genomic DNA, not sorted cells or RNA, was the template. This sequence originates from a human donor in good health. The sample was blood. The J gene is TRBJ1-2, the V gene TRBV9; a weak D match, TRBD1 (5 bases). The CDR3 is CASSVGQWVANYGYTF. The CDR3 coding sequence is TGTGCCAGCAGCGTAGGACAGTGGGTAGCTAACTATGGCTACACCTTC.